Below, 10 T cell receptor beta chains from the same sample are listed, as sequenced in a study of blood T cell repertoires in COVID-19. Some clones are missing from TCRdb's copy, which holds only in-frame ones; the method was immunoSEQ multiplex PCR. The sample contains hundreds of thousands of clones, approximately 90% of which appear only once. Sequenced material: peripheral blood. The receptor source for this set is a man in his fifties or sixties with COVID-19, enrolled during active disease.

The chain has TRBV10-2 and TRBJ1-6; 7 bases fit TRBD1. The CDR3 consists of 14 residues. Germline lookup yields CDR1 WSHSY and CDR2 SAAADI. Trimming cost V 8 bases and J 6 bases; bases outside gene matches: 7. CDR3: CASLAGTVNSPLHF. CDR3 DNA: TGCGCCAGCCTCGCCGGGACAGTTAATTCACCCCTCCACTTT.

The genes are TRBV9 and TRBJ2-2, with 7 nucleotides matching TRBD2. The junction had 6 bases not matched to a gene; V was cut back by 6 bases and J by 1 base. The germline CDR1 and CDR2 sequences are SGDLS and YYNGEE. This CDR3 contains 15 residues. CDR3 sequence: CASTWGGRNTGELFF. In DNA, the CDR3 is TGTGCCAGCACCTGGGGGGGAAGGAACACCGGGGAGCTGTTTTTT.

The chain carries TRBV5-1 and TRBJ2-4; unclear D gene. The CDR3 spans 11 residues. CDR1 and CDR2 from the germline V gene are SGHRS and YFSETQ. Trimming pared 5 bases from V and 6 bases from J, leaving 6 bases between. The CDR3: CASSSRNIQYF. Here the CDR3 DNA reads TGCGCCAGCAGTTCTAGAAACATTCAGTACTTC.

This chain uses TRBV3-1 (or the pseudogene TRBV3-2) with TRBJ2-1, with TRBD1 matching over 9 bases. The CDR3 spans 15 residues. V lost 1 base to trimming and J lost 3 bases; unmatched junction nucleotides: 1. Germline values: CDR1 LGHDT, CDR2 YNNKEL (reference sequence). The CDR3 loop reads CASSQVGQGYNEQFF. CDR3 coding DNA: TGTGCCAGCAGCCAAGTGGGACAGGGCTACAATGAGCAGTTCTTC.

The gene calls are TRBV19 and TRBJ2-1; TRBD2 agrees at 8 bases. The CDR3 extends over 17 amino acids. J lost 3 bases, V lost 6 bases, and 13 bases had no gene match. Germline lookup yields CDR1 LNHDA and CDR2 SQIVND (reference sequence). CDR3 loop: CASSRSSGGRSYNEQFF. The DNA of the CDR3 is TGTGCCAGTAGCCGCTCCTCGGGAGGGAGAAGCTACAATGAGCAGTTCTTC.

This clone appeared once. J is TRBJ2-1 and V is TRBV10-1; D gene uncertain. The germline V and J ends were trimmed by 0 bases and 0 bases, with 9 bases remaining between them. This CDR3 is built from 16 residues. Germline-derived CDR1 and CDR2 are WNHNN and SYGVQD (reference sequence). CDR3: CASSESGRRSYNEQFF. The CDR3 DNA follows: TGCGCCAGCAGTGAGTCTGGCCGTCGCTCCTACAATGAGCAGTTCTTC.

This sequence joins TRBV28 and TRBJ1-1; D gene unclear. Germline CDR1 and CDR2: MDHEN and SYDVKM. This CDR3 is built from 14 residues. Trimming removed 4 bases at V and 0 bases at J, with 9 bases between. CDR3: CASSSGSLNTEAFF. The CDR3 nucleotides are TGTGCCAGCAGTTCGGGATCCCTGAACACTGAAGCTTTCTTT.

The genes are TRBV28 and TRBJ1-5, with D possibly matching TRBD1 (6 bases). Germline CDR1 is MDHEN and CDR2 is SYDVKM. The CDR3 sequence is 14 residues long. V dropped 5 bases and J dropped 4 bases, with 12 bases sitting between them. The CDR3, as DNA: TGTGCCAGCAGTATACCACAGGGTAATCAGCCCCAGCATTTT. It is translated as CASSIPQGNQPQHF.

The rearrangement links TRBV7-9 to TRBJ1-2; no reliable D call. This CDR3 has 13 amino acids. Germline-derived CDR1 and CDR2 are SEHNR and FQNEAQ (reference sequence). The ends were cut back, 2 bases at V and 2 bases at J, with 6 bases in the middle. Here the CDR3 reads CASSLPGNYGYTF. CDR3 sequence (DNA): TGTGCCAGCAGCTTACCGGGAAACTATGGCTACACCTTC.

The V call is TRBV2, the J call TRBJ2-2, with D possibly being TRBD2 (5 bases). This CDR3 contains 16 residues. V was cut by 8 bases and J by 0 bases, with 16 bases left in between. The germline V gene has CDR1 SNHLY and CDR2 FYNNEI. As DNA, the CDR3 is TGTGCCAGCGAAACCCTAGCTGGGGCGAACACCGGGGAGCTGTTTTTT. Amino acids: CASETLAGANTGELFF.